This is a list of T cell receptor beta chains from one sample in a study of a mutant IDH1 vaccine in newly diagnosed glioma. Assay used: immunoSEQ multiplex PCR; TCRdb lists only in-frame clones, some missing. The data hold around 130,000 clones, with over 75% observed a single time. No antigen has been identified for these receptors. Sequenced here: PBMCs, sampled from a glioma patient whose treatment included an IDH1 peptide vaccine. The receptors originated from a man in his forties with glioma. Both conserved end residues are part of each CDR3. D genes are given only for firm matches. For some rows the clone size is stated as once, few or many, or as a class when expanded; others skip it.

>TRBJ1-1|NA|TRBV15|NA
CATSSYLDGRDTEAFF
TGTGCCACCAGCTCATACCTGGATGGGAGGGACACTGAAGCTTTCTTT
>TRBJ1-1|NA|TRBV11-2|NA
CASSLLNENTEAFF
TGTGCCAGCAGCTTACTAAACGAGAACACTGAAGCTTTCTTT
>TRBJ2-5|NA|TRBV28|NA
CASSGATGSQETQYF
TGTGCCAGCAGTGGGGCCACGGGGTCCCAAGAGACCCAGTACTTC
>TRBJ1-1|NA|TRBV6-5|TRBD1
CASTSDRGNTEAFF
TGTGCCAGCACCTCGGACAGGGGGAACACTGAAGCTTTCTTT
>TRBJ1-2|NA|TRBV5-1|TRBD1
CASSFTGEYGYTF
TGCGCCAGCAGCTTTACAGGGGAATATGGCTACACCTTC
>TRBJ1-1|few|TRBV2|NA
CASSARENTEAFF
TGTGCCAGCAGTGCCAGGGAGAACACTGAAGCTTTCTTT
>TRBJ1-4|NA|TRBV19|NA
CASSPRGGTNEKLFF
TGTGCCAGTAGTCCTCGGGGGGGTACTAATGAAAAACTGTTTTTT
>TRBJ2-7|NA|TRBV9|NA
CASSPRTAFVGNEQYF
TGTGCCAGCAGCCCTCGGACGGCCTTCGTGGGAAACGAGCAGTACTTC
>TRBJ2-5|NA|TRBV4-3|NA
CASSQDPGLGETQYF
TGCGCCAGCAGCCAAGATCCGGGGCTAGGAGAGACCCAGTACTTC
>TRBJ2-5|NA|TRBV10-3|TRBD1
CAISGTGGWETQYF
TGTGCCATCAGTGGGACAGGGGGCTGGGAGACCCAGTACTTC
>TRBJ1-6|NA|TRBV19|NA
CASSMKDSYNSPLHF
TGTGCCAGTAGTATGAAGGACAGTTATAATTCACCCCTCCACTTT
>TRBJ2-3|few|TRBV7-6|NA
CASSRDLPSTDTQYF
TGTGCCAGCAGCCGCGACTTGCCTAGCACAGATACGCAGTATTTT
>TRBJ1-5|NA|TRBV2|TRBD1
CASSEARTGGGQPQHF
TGTGCCAGCAGTGAAGCCAGGACAGGGGGAGGTCAGCCCCAGCATTTT
>TRBJ1-1|NA|TRBV6-1|NA
CASSVTVNTEAFF
TGTGCCAGCAGTGTGACGGTGAACACTGAAGCTTTCTTT
>TRBJ1-4|NA|TRBV5-4|TRBD1
CASSLTRGAGGEKLFF
TGTGCCAGCAGCTTAACCAGGGGGGCAGGAGGTGAAAAACTGTTTTTT
>TRBJ2-3|once|TRBV9|NA
CASSPIPTSTDTQYF
TGTGCCAGCAGCCCTATTCCCACTAGCACAGATACGCAGTATTTT
>TRBJ2-1|NA|TRBV9|NA
CASGSEGGLTDEQFF
TGTGCCAGCGGGTCAGAGGGTGGATTGACCGATGAGCAGTTCTTC
>TRBJ2-1|NA|TRBV6-1|NA
CASSEDQGRGAGFF
TGTGCCAGCAGTGAAGATCAGGGTAGGGGAGCAGGGTTCTTC
>TRBJ2-3|NA|TRBV19|TRBD2
CASSIAAGGDTQYF
TGTGCCAGTAGTATAGCAGCGGGAGGAGATACGCAGTATTTT
>TRBJ1-1|NA|TRBV7-9|NA
CASSFPPRDSRNTEAFF
TGTGCCAGCAGCTTTCCCCCCCGTGACAGCCGGAACACTGAGGCTTTCTTT
>TRBJ1-5|few|TRBV19|TRBD1
CASSQDRAFNQPQHF
TGTGCCAGTAGTCAGGACAGGGCCTTCAATCAGCCCCAGCATTTT
>TRBJ1-2|NA|TRBV27|NA
CATKGTNYGYTF
TGTGCCACCAAAGGGACCAACTATGGCTACACCTTC
>TRBJ2-7|NA|TRBV7-2|TRBD2
CASSLSGGPYEQYF
TGTGCCAGCAGTCTTAGCGGGGGGCCCTACGAGCAGTACTTC
>TRBJ1-1|NA|TRBV5-4|TRBD1
CASSSGQMNTEAFF
TGTGCCAGCAGCTCGGGACAGATGAACACTGAAGCTTTCTTT
>TRBJ1-2|NA|TRBV7-2|NA
CASSLARGSNYGYTF
TGTGCCAGCAGCTTAGCGAGGGGCAGTAACTATGGCTACACCTTC
>TRBJ2-7|NA|TRBV19|NA
CASRPDGTRHYEQYF
TGTGCCAGTAGACCCGACGGGACACGCCACTACGAGCAGTACTTC
>TRBJ2-1|NA|TRBV23-1|TRBD2
CASSRLAGNSYNEQFF
TGCGCCAGCAGTCGGCTAGCGGGGAACTCCTACAATGAGCAGTTCTTC
>TRBJ1-2|NA|TRBV18|NA
CASSPEDIYGYTF
TGTGCCAGCTCACCCGAGGACATTTATGGCTACACCTTC
>TRBJ1-3|NA|TRBV28|NA
CASSLHTTVLRGNTIYF
TGTGCCAGCAGTTTACACACGACGGTGCTGAGGGGAAACACCATATATTTT
>TRBJ2-3|NA|TRBV13|NA
CASKFGGADTQYF
TGTGCCAGCAAGTTCGGTGGGGCAGATACGCAGTATTTT
>TRBJ2-4|NA|TRBV7-2|TRBD2
CASSLAGVGKNIQYF
TGTGCCAGCAGCTTGGCGGGAGTCGGCAAAAACATTCAGTACTTC
>TRBJ2-7|NA|TRBV21-1|NA
CATSSPQEQYF
TGTGCCACCTCTTCCCCGCAGGAGCAGTACTTC
>TRBJ2-2|NA|TRBV5-1|TRBD2
CASSPNPAGGPNTGELFF
TGCGCCAGCAGCCCGAATCCAGCGGGGGGCCCGAACACCGGGGAGCTGTTTTTT
>TRBJ2-4|NA|TRBV10-3|NA
CAISESGRVSNIQYF
TGTGCCATCAGTGAGTCAGGCAGAGTATCGAACATTCAGTACTTC
>TRBJ2-7|NA|TRBV7-9|TRBD1
CASSLALTGEQYF
TGTGCCAGCAGCTTAGCGTTGACAGGGGAGCAGTACTTC
>TRBJ1-1|NA|TRBV7-2|NA
CASSLITLNTEAFF
TGTGCCAGCAGCTTAATAACACTGAACACTGAAGCTTTCTTT
>TRBJ1-1|once|TRBV21-1|NA
CASRLSQDRVVETEAFF
TGTGCCAGCCGGTTGTCCCAGGACAGGGTAGTGGAAACTGAAGCTTTCTTT
>TRBJ2-3|NA|TRBV5-1|TRBD2
CASSLWLAGGEDTQYF
TGCGCCAGCAGCTTGTGGCTAGCGGGAGGTGAAGATACGCAGTATTTT
>TRBJ2-3|NA|TRBV30|TRBD2
CAWSNRGGGTQYF
TGTGCCTGGAGTAACCGGGGGGGTGGCACGCAGTATTTT
>TRBJ1-2|NA|TRBV11-2|NA
CASSSPGTIGYGYTF
TGTGCCAGCAGCTCCCCAGGGACAATTGGCTATGGCTACACCTTC
>TRBJ2-1|medium-sized|TRBV28|TRBD2
CASASGTSGPAYNEQFF
TGTGCCAGCGCCAGTGGGACTAGCGGGCCCGCCTACAATGAGCAGTTCTTC
>TRBJ2-5|NA|TRBV7-2|NA
CASSHSWARTETQYF
TGTGCCAGCAGCCACTCTTGGGCCAGAACCGAGACCCAGTACTTC
>TRBJ2-3|NA|TRBV9|TRBD2
CASSVRLAGVGATDTQYF
TGTGCCAGCAGCGTAAGGCTAGCGGGGGTGGGAGCTACAGATACGCAGTATTTT
>TRBJ2-7|NA|TRBV7-9|NA
CASGPGSPYEQYF
TGTGCCAGCGGGCCGGGGTCCCCCTACGAGCAGTACTTC
>TRBJ1-5|NA|TRBV30|NA
CAWRDRLSNQPQHF
TGTGCCTGGAGGGACAGACTTAGCAATCAGCCCCAGCATTTT
>TRBJ2-2|NA|TRBV11-2|TRBD2
CASSYRSLAGVLTGELFF
TGTGCCAGCAGCTACCGCTCACTAGCGGGAGTGTTAACCGGGGAGCTGTTTTTT
>TRBJ1-1|NA|TRBV27|TRBD1
CASSLFSGTGNTEAFF
TGTGCCAGCAGTCTTTTTTCCGGGACAGGGAACACTGAAGCTTTCTTT
>TRBJ2-7|NA|TRBV2|NA
CASSVTISYEQYF
TGTGCCAGCAGTGTTACCATCTCCTACGAGCAGTACTTC
>TRBJ2-5|NA|TRBV10-3|TRBD2
CAISESPTLTSGGAETQYF
TGTGCCATCAGTGAGTCGCCAACTCTGACTAGCGGGGGGGCGGAGACCCAGTACTTC
>TRBJ2-7|NA|TRBV4-2|NA
CASSPGLSYEQYF
TGTGCCAGCAGCCCGGGCCTCTCCTACGAGCAGTACTTC
>TRBJ2-7|NA|TRBV4-2|NA
CASSQGGLTYEQYF
TGTGCCAGCAGCCAGGGGGGACTTACCTACGAGCAGTACTTC
>TRBJ2-4|NA|TRBV29-1|TRBD1
CSVLSGGKNIQYF
TGCAGCGTTCTGTCAGGGGGCAAAAACATTCAGTACTTC
>TRBJ2-1|NA|TRBV27|TRBD1
CASSFRGRNEQFF
TGTGCCAGCAGTTTCAGGGGGCGAAATGAGCAGTTCTTC
>TRBJ1-5|NA|TRBV18|NA
CASSPSGQPQHF
TGTGCCAGCTCTCCCTCGGGGCAGCCCCAGCATTTT